This section outlines one TCR beta chain sequence together with its context. This clonotype was recorded a few times. Its antigen is still unknown. Base qualities are not provided; no much larger clone lies one nucleotide away. The TCR beta CDR3 regions were amplified from the RNA transcripts. The TCR CDR3 was subjected to a first round of RT-PCR using the HTBI primer set and the Qiagen OneStep RT-PCR kit. A second multiplex PCR round built the libraries, followed by size selection and purification. Libraries were sequenced paired-end with 100 bp reads on an Illumina HiSeq2000. The paper's data handling went like this. Raw data were processed with SOAPnuke, discarding reads with adapters, uncalled bases, mean Phred below 15, or no exact constant-primer or identifier match. COPE v1.2.5 was used to merge high-quality paired reads, and clonotypes were defined as unique nucleotide sequences. MiTCR v1.1 was used to align clonotypes to the IMGT TRBV, TRBD and TRBJ reference segments. The analysis included only V-J combinations with a frequency above 0.0001, which together covered roughly 99% of the repertoires. A TCS score was defined as the ratio between F50 (clonal expansion) and ExV (chaos), using BLOSUM62-based TCRdist between CDR3 peptides within each V-J. Welch's t-statistics and random forest reduced 514 V-J features to roughly 13, which were used in a naive Bayes classifier (R e1071). TCRdb reran the public reads through fastp at Q25 and MiXCR, keeping productive beta chains. Under each unique CDR3 protein, matching rows form one entry showing the most common genes and DNA. The V and J calls, along with clone size, are taken from TCRdb and not from the paper's own processing. This sample comprises around 600,000 distinct CDR3 sequences, 14% of them detected only once. The top ten constitute roughly an eighth of the sample.

The data originate from a study of T cells in Graves' hyperthyroidism and ophthalmopathy (dated by TCRdb to 2018 to 2020). Regarding the study in general: Peripheral blood was sampled at the time of initial diagnosis, prior to any treatment. The 85 to 100 discovery patients were divided at random into training and test sets in a 7:3 ratio. After blood sampling, hyperthyroidism patients were treated with methimazole at a starting dose of 30 mg daily, and ophthalmopathy patients were treated with high-dose intravenous methylprednisolone. Prospective prediction of ophthalmopathy was tested in an independent validation cohort of approximately 19 hyperthyroidism patients and 17 patients who later progressed to ophthalmopathy. To identify distinguishing TCR V-J signatures, a discovery cohort of around 100 patients was used, comprising 43 with Graves' ophthalmopathy and some 57 with stable Graves' hyperthyroidism. In addition, the study compared T-cell repertoires in thyroid tissue and in blood from 6 or 7 Graves' hyperthyroidism patients. According to the paper, TCR Vbeta CDR3 sequencing was carried out on 135 peripheral blood samples, which came from fewer than 50 ophthalmopathy, 80 or so hyperthyroidism and approximately 17 progressor patients.

In the ophthalmopathy patients, disease was moderately to severely active, with a Clinical Activity Score of 3 or more, a NOSPECS grade of 4 or more, and a duration of less than 3 months. Any patient with an uncontrolled infection, another autoimmune disease, pregnancy or lactation was excluded. Diagnoses were based on clinical symptoms, serum thyroxine and TRAb, thyroid ultrasound and orbital computed tomography. PBMCs were separated from 10 ml of fresh peripheral blood using Ficoll-Paque density gradient centrifugation. Trizol reagent was used to extract total RNA, and RNA quality was then checked on an Agilent 2100 Bioanalyzer. Results and caveats for the whole study, not just this receptor: Sample size was not statistically predetermined, and investigators were not blinded to group allocation. In validation, progression to ophthalmopathy was predicted by the model with nearly 71% sensitivity and just over 72% specificity, a median of about 6.8 months before onset. Blood samples also contained most of the expanded thyroid clonotypes (frequency above 0.001), which suggests that blood repertoires may reflect thyroid immune responses. A 13 V-J signature model separated ophthalmopathy from stable hyperthyroidism, with roughly 88% sensitivity and roughly 84% specificity in cross-validation and 80%/75% in testing.

The cysteine opens and the phenylalanine closes a CDR3 of 16 amino acids. Only CDR3 DNA remains: 48 bases, in frame from the first base. The germline V gene yields KGHSH for CDR1 and LQKENI for CDR2. V is shortened by 5 bases, J by 0 bases, and the region joining them spans 14 bases. Sequencing input: blood. The V gene is TRBV18 and the J gene is TRBJ1-3; the D gene cannot be resolved reliably. This sequence originates from a woman in her 50s with Graves' ophthalmopathy. The nucleotide sequence reads TGTGCCAGCTCAAACTCGACTGTTTACTCTGGAAACACCATATATTTT. This sequence encodes CASSNSTVYSGNTIYF.